Each of the 8 T cell receptor beta chains below was sequenced from the same sample in a study of blood T cell repertoires in COVID-19. TCRdb keeps only in-frame clones here, not all; method: immunoSEQ multiplex PCR. Found here are 55,000 to 65,000 clones, around 75% of them singletons; the top ten hold 25%. The sequenced sample was peripheral blood. The source is a human donor in a cohort sampled during active COVID-19.

A few counts support this clone. The rearrangement joins TRBV18 to TRBJ2-1, with 8 bases fitting TRBD2. The CDR3 runs 15 residues. Germline lookup yields CDR1 KGHSH and CDR2 LQKENI. Trimming at V came to 1 base and at J to 9 bases, leaving 8 bases not matched to a gene. The CDR3: CASSPRYSGDGEQFF. CDR3 in DNA: TGTGCCAGCTCACCACGGTATAGCGGGGACGGTGAGCAGTTCTTC.

J is TRBJ2-5 and V is TRBV7-9; D perhaps matches TRBD2 (5 bases). Trimming took off 3 bases at V and 7 bases at J, with 12 bases between the two ends. Germline CDR1 and CDR2: SEHNR and FQNEAQ (reference sequence). The CDR3 has 13 amino acids. The CDR3 DNA reads TGTGCCAGCAGCTTCCGCGGTGAGGGGACCCAGTACTTC. Its protein product is CASSFRGEGTQYF. Full variable domain (outside the CDR3, taken from reference TRBV7-9 and TRBJ2-5): DTGVSQNPRHKITKRGQNVTFRCDPISEHNRLYWYRQTLGQGPEFLTYFQNEAQLEKSRLLSDRFSAERPKGSFSTLEIQRTEQGDSAMYLCASSFRGEGTQYFGPGTRLLVL.

V is TRBV6-1 and J is TRBJ1-1; D is uncertain. This CDR3 has 13 residues. V gave up 3 bases and J gave up 1 base, with 6 bases separating them. CDR1 MNHNS and CDR2 SASEGT come from the germline V gene. The CDR3 region has the DNA TGTGCCAGCAGTGACGTCCCGAACACTGAAGCTTTCTTT. Amino acids: CASSDVPNTEAFF.

The V and J genes are TRBV2 and TRBJ1-1; 9 bases map to TRBD1. The CDR3 covers 14 residues. Germline assignment: CDR1 SNHLY and CDR2 FYNNEI. V shed 4 bases, J shed 5 bases, and the junction held 5 bases outside the gene matches. The CDR3 bases are TGTGCCAGCAGTGCCGAGACAGGGGGGACTGAAGCTTTCTTT. It codes for CASSAETGGTEAFF.

The chain employs TRBV3-1 (or the pseudogene TRBV3-2) and TRBJ2-7, with 9 bases aligning to TRBD2. Germline V gives CDR1 LGHDT, CDR2 YNNKEL (reference sequence). CDR3 length equals 17 residues. Trimming cost V 0 bases and J 6 bases; bases outside gene matches: 12. For the CDR3, the DNA is TGTGCCAGCAGCCAAGATCCAGATAGCGGGAGTCGCGGCGAGCAGTACTTC. It codes for CASSQDPDSGSRGEQYF.

The genes are TRBV5-1 and TRBJ2-7; 11 nucleotides line up with TRBD2. This CDR3 comprises 16 residues. Germline CDR1 is SGHRS and CDR2 is YFSETQ. J lost 3 bases, V lost 0 bases, and 5 bases had no gene match. CDR3 nucleotides: TGCGCCAGCAGCTTGGATTTGGGGACTAGCGGCTACGAGCAGTACTTC. Its translation is CASSLDLGTSGYEQYF.

CDR3 in DNA: TGTGCCAGCATGACCGGGCCAGGGGGTCCATACGAGCAGTACTTC. Protein sequence: CASMTGPGGPYEQYF. The chain carries TRBV2 and TRBJ2-7; 7 nucleotides match TRBD1. The CDR3 totals 15 residues. CDR1 SNHLY and CDR2 FYNNEI come from the germline V gene. V lost 7 bases and J lost 4; bases outside the gene matches: 13.

This sequence joins TRBV7-2 and TRBJ2-7, with 7 nucleotides matching TRBD2. The CDR3 totals 14 residues. Losses at the gene ends were 4 bases for V and 2 bases for J; bases not matched to a gene: 5. CDR1 and CDR2 (germline): SGHTA, FQGNSA. CDR3 sequence: CASSSQRGAYEQYF. The CDR3 region has the DNA TGTGCCAGCAGCTCTCAACGGGGGGCCTACGAGCAGTACTTC.